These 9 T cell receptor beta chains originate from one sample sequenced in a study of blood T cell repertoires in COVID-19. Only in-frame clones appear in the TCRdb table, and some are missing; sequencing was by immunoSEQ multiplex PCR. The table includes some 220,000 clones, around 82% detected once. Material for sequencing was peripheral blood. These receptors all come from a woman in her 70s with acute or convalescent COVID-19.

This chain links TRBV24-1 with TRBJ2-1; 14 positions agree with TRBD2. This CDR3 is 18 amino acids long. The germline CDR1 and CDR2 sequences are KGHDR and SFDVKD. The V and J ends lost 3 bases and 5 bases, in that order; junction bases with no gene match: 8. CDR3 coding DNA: TGTGCCACCAGTGATATCTCCGGACTAGCGGGGGGTGACAATGAGCAGTTCTTC. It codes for CATSDISGLAGGDNEQFF.

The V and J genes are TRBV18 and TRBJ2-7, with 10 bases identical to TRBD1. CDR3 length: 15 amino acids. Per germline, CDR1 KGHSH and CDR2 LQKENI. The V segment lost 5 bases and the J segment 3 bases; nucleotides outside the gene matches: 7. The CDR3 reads CASSGIDRGLYEQYF. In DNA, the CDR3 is TGTGCCAGCTCAGGGATCGACAGGGGGCTCTACGAGCAGTACTTC.

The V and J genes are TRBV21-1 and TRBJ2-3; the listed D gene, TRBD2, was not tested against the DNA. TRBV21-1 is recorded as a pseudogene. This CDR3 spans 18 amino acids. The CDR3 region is CASSKAIQRGPFTDTQYF. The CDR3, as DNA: TGTGCCAGCAGCAAGGCTATCCAGCGGGGGCCCTTCACAGATACGCAGTATTTT.

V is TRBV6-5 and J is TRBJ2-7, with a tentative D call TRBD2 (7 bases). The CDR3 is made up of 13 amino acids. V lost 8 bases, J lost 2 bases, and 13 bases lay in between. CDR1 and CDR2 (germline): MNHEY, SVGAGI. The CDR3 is CASSKGGPYEQYV. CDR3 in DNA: TGTGCCAGCTCCAAGGGGGGGCCCTACGAGCAGTACGTC.

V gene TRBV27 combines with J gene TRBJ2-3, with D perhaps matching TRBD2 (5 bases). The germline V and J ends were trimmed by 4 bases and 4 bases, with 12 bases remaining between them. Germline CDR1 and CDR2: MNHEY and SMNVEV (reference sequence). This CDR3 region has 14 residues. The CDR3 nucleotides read TGTGCCAGCAGTTCACTAGTAATGTCAGATACGCAGTATTTT. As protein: CASSSLVMSDTQYF.

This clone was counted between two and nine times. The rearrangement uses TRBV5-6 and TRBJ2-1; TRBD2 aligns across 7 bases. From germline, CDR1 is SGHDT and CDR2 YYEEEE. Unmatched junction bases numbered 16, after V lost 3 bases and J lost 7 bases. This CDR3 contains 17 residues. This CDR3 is CASSSDGGTRGGNEQFF. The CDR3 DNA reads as TGTGCCAGCAGCTCGGATGGGGGGACCCGGGGAGGGAATGAGCAGTTCTTC.

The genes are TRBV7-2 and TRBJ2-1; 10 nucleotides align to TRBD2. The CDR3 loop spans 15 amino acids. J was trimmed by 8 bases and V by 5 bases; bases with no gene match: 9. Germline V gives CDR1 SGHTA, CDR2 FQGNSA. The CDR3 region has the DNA TGTGCCAGCAGCCAAGCGGGGGGGCGCCATTATGAGCAGTTCTTC. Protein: CASSQAGGRHYEQFF.

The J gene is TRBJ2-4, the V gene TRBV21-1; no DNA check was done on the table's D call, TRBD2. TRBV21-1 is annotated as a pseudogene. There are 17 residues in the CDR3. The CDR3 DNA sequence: TGTGCCAGCAGCAAATCAACCCGAGCGGGAGCTAAAAACATTCAGTACTTC. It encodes CASSKSTRAGAKNIQYF.

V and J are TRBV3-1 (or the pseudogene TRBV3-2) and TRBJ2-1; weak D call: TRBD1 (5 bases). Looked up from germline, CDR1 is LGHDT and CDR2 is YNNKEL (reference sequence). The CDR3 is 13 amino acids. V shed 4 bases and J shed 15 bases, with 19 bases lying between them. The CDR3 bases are TGTGCCAGCAGCCTACAGAGACAGCGCGGACGGTTCTTC. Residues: CASSLQRQRGRFF.